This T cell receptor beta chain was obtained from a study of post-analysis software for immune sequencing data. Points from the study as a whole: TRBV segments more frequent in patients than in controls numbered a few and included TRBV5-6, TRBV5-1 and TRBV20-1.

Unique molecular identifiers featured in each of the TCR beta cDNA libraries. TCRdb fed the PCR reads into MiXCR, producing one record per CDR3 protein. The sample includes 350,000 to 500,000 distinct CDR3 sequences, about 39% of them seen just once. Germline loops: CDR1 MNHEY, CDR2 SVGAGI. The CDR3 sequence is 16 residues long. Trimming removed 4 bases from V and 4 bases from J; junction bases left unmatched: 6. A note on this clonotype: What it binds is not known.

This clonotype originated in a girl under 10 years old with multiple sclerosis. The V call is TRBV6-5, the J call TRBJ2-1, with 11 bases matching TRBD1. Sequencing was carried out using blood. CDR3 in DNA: TGTGCCAGCAGTTCGGGACAGGGGGGATTATACAATGAGCAGTTCTTC. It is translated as CASSSGQGGLYNEQFF.